Presented here are 16 T cell receptor beta chains from one specimen sequenced in a study of blood T cell repertoires in COVID-19 (dated by TCRdb to between 2020 and 2021). The library was prepared using the immunoSEQ multiplex PCR assay. TCRdb re-hosts the immuneACCESS table, in-frame sequences only. Its copies lack some clones; in the studies checked, an unresolved V gene accounts for under half of them, and the cause for the rest is not known. For this sample the table gives about 89,000 clones, of which 80% were detected only once. The top ten constitute less than 20% of the sample. The specimen was peripheral blood. The source of these receptors is an elderly woman with acute or convalescent COVID-19.

The rearrangement links TRBV11-2 to TRBJ1-5; 9 bases agree with TRBD1. After removal of 3 bases from V and 0 bases from J, the junction contained 0 bases not matched to a gene. Germline CDR1 SGHAT, CDR2 FQNNGV. The CDR3 sequence is 15 residues long. CDR3 loop: CASSLTGGSNQPQHF. CDR3 sequence (DNA): TGTGCCAGCAGCTTGACAGGGGGTAGCAATCAGCCCCAGCATTTT.

The chain is built from TRBV5-1 and TRBJ2-1; 7 nucleotides line up with TRBD1. CDR1 and CDR2 from the germline V gene are SGHRS and YFSETQ. This CDR3 is 15 amino acids long. V shed 4 bases, J shed 0 bases, and the junction held 4 bases outside the gene matches. CDR3 sequence reads: CASSLRQGSYNEQFF. DNA of the CDR3: TGCGCCAGCAGCCTGCGACAGGGCTCCTACAATGAGCAGTTCTTC.

V and J are TRBV29-1 and TRBJ2-5; maybe TRBD1 (6 bases). Germline V gene data show CDR1 as SQVTM and CDR2 as ANQGSEA. The CDR3 spans 12 residues. V was pared by 4 bases and J by 4 bases, with 10 bases between. DNA for the CDR3: TGCAGCGTTGGGCAGGGGTCAGAGACCCAGTACTTC. It translates to CSVGQGSETQYF. Complete variable domain (other parts from reference TRBV29-1 and TRBJ2-5): SAVISQKPSRDICQRGTSLTIQCQVDSQVTMMFWYRQQPGQSLTLIATANQGSEATYESGFVIDKFPISRPNLTFSTLTVSNMSPEDSSIYLCSVGQGSETQYFGPGTRLLVL.

The V and J genes are TRBV30 and TRBJ1-4; 10 nucleotides line up with TRBD1. The CDR3 contains 19 residues. V was clipped by 2 bases and J by 6 bases; unmatched bases: 18. Germline V gene lookup returns CDR1 GTSNPN and CDR2 SVGIG (reference sequence). The CDR3 DNA sequence: TGTGCCTGGAGTCAAAAGCCGGGACAGGGGTCGGGGACGCATGAAAAACTGTTTTTT. Its translation is CAWSQKPGQGSGTHEKLFF.

The CDR3 coding sequence is TGTGCCTCGTCGCGACGTGACACTTCACCCCTCCACTTT. Protein sequence: CASSRRDTSPLHF. The chain couples TRBV19 to TRBJ1-6; D call uncertain. The CDR3 is 13 residues long. From germline, CDR1 is LNHDA and CDR2 SQIVND (reference sequence). Trimming took 11 bases from V and 9 from J, leaving 17 bases between them.

The chain links TRBV15 to TRBJ1-1; D ambiguous. The CDR3 consists of 14 residues. V was shortened by 8 bases and J by 1 base, with 14 bases between the two germline ends. Germline V gene sequence: CDR1 LNHNV, CDR2 YYDKDF (reference sequence). CDR3 protein: CATAEATGNTEAFF. The DNA of the CDR3 is TGTGCCACCGCCGAAGCGACCGGGAACACTGAAGCTTTCTTT.

The chain is built from TRBV7-6 and TRBJ1-4; TRBD1 might be the D (5 bases). CDR1 is SGHVS and CDR2 is FNYEAQ in the germline V gene. Trimming removed 5 bases from V and 8 bases from J, with 12 bases in between. CDR3 size: 13 residues. The DNA of the CDR3 is TGTGCCAGCAGCCCGAAGGAGGGGGAAAAACTGTTTTTT. Translating it yields CASSPKEGEKLFF.

The table lists this clone with a count of one. V usage is TRBV11-2 and J usage is TRBJ2-7; 9 bases are a match to TRBD2. V shed 5 bases, J shed 12 bases, and the junction held 11 bases outside the gene matches. Germline values: CDR1 SGHAT, CDR2 FQNNGV. CDR3 length: 13 residues. This chain's CDR3 is CASSPGVAGVRYF. CDR3 sequence (DNA): TGTGCCAGCAGCCCCGGGGTAGCGGGAGTGCGGTACTTC.

The chain combines TRBV7-6 with TRBJ2-1, with a tentative D call TRBD2 (5 bases). The V gene's germline CDR1 is SGHVS and CDR2 FNYEAQ. V lost 3 bases, J lost 12 bases, and 15 bases lay in between. The CDR3 is made up of 13 amino acids. The chain's CDR3 is CASSFSEGVRQFF. CDR3 sequence (DNA): TGTGCCAGCAGCTTTAGCGAGGGAGTGCGGCAGTTCTTC.

This clone has only a few counts. This chain connects TRBV30 to TRBJ2-2, with 7 bases lining up with TRBD1. With 1 base clipped from V and 3 bases from J, the junction kept 5 bases outside the gene matches. CDR3 size: 15 residues. Germline lookup yields CDR1 GTSNPN and CDR2 SVGIG (reference sequence). CDR3 coding DNA: TGTGCCTGGAGTGCTCTTGACAGGGACACCGGGGAGCTGTTTTTT. Amino acids: CAWSALDRDTGELFF.

This clone was seen only a few times. J is TRBJ2-2 and V is TRBV29-1; D may be TRBD2 (5 bases). The CDR3 is 14 residues long. The ends were cut back, 6 bases at V and 2 bases at J, with 13 bases in the middle. Germline-derived CDR1 and CDR2 are SQVTM and ANQGSEA. CDR3 DNA: TGCAGCGTCGATCCAGGAGGAAACACCGGGGAGCTGTTTTTT. This sequence encodes CSVDPGGNTGELFF.

The chain employs TRBV2 and TRBJ1-3; perhaps TRBD1 as D (5 bases). Trimming shortened V by 7 bases and J by 0 bases, and 16 bases separated the two germline ends. There are 16 residues in the CDR3. Germline-derived CDR1 and CDR2 are SNHLY and FYNNEI. The CDR3 nucleotides are TGTGCCAGCATTCGGACGGGGGGTCGCTCTGGAAACACCATATATTTT. Protein: CASIRTGGRSGNTIYF.

This sequence joins TRBV5-1 and TRBJ2-1, with D possibly TRBD1 on 5 matching bases. This CDR3 is 14 amino acids long. Trimming took off 4 bases at V and 0 bases at J, with 8 bases between the two ends. The germline gives CDR1 SGHRS, CDR2 YFSETQ. In nucleotides, the CDR3 is TGCGCCAGCAGCAAGCAGGGCTCCTACAATGAGCAGTTCTTC. Protein product: CASSKQGSYNEQFF.

The rearrangement joins TRBV11-1 to TRBJ1-6, with D perhaps TRBD1 (5 bases). The CDR3 runs to 15 residues. V gave up 5 bases and J gave up 7 bases, with 15 bases separating them. From germline, CDR1 is SGHAT and CDR2 FQDESV (reference sequence). The CDR3 nucleotides are TGTGCCAGCAGCCCCCGGTCAGGGCTAAATTCACCCCTCCACTTT. Residues: CASSPRSGLNSPLHF.

The chain carries TRBV4-1 and TRBJ1-6, with 9 bases fitting TRBD1. V lost 1 base and J lost 7; bases outside the gene matches: 2. The CDR3 loop spans 15 amino acids. The germline CDR1 and CDR2 sequences are MGHRA and YSYEKL. CDR3 in amino acids: CASSQGDRVNSPLHF. The CDR3, as DNA: TGCGCCAGCAGCCAAGGGGACAGGGTAAATTCACCCCTCCACTTT.

This clone came up once. The V call is TRBV6-1, the J call TRBJ2-1, with D perhaps matching TRBD2 (5 bases). With 2 bases removed from V and 9 bases from J, the gap between germline ends came to 14 bases. Germline assignment: CDR1 MNHNS and CDR2 SASEGT. The CDR3 has 14 amino acids. The CDR3 nucleotides read TGTGCCAGCAGTGAATACTTCGGGAAGGGTGAGCAGTTCTTC. Encoded protein: CASSEYFGKGEQFF.